This T cell receptor beta chain is drawn from a study of blood T cell repertoires in COVID-19. The repertoire was sequenced with immunoSEQ multiplex PCR; TCRdb's copy has only in-frame clones and lacks some. The table records 120,000 or so clones, 70% to 85% of them present only once. V was pared by 5 bases and J by 3 bases, with 11 bases between. The CDR3 is 13 residues long. Germline CDR1 is SGHRS and CDR2 is YFSETQ. The receptor was derived from a woman between 45 and 60 years old with acute or convalescent COVID-19. Specimen: peripheral blood. The genes are TRBV5-1 and TRBJ1-1, with D possibly matching TRBD1 (6 bases). The CDR3 loop reads CASRLGGHTEAFF. The CDR3 DNA reads as TGCGCCAGCAGACTAGGGGGACACACTGAAGCTTTCTTT.